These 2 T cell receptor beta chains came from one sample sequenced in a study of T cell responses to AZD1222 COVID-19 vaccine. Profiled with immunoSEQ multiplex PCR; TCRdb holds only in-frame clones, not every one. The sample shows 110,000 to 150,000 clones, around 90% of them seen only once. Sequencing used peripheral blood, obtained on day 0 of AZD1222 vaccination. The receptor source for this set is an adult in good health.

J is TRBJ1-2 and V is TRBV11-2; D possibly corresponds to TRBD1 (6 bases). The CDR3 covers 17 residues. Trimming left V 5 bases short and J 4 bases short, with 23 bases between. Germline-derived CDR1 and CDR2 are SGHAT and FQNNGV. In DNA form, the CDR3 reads TGTGCCAGCAGCCCCCTGGCGGGGGGGCCGGAGTCCTATGGCTACACCTTC. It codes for CASSPLAGGPESYGYTF. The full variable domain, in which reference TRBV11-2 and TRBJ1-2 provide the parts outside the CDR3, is EAGVAQSPRYKIIEKRQSVAFWCNPISGHATLYWYQQILGQGPKLLIQFQNNGVVDDSQLPKDRFSAERLKGVDSTLKIQPAKLEDSAVYLCASSPLAGGPESYGYTFGSGTRLTVV.

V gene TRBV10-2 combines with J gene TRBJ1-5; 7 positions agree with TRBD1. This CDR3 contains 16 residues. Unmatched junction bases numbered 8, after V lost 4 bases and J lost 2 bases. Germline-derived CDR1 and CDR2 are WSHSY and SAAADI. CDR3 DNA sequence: TGCGCCAGCAGTGGGTCCAAGGGGGCTGGCAATCAGCCCCAGCATTTT. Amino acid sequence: CASSGSKGAGNQPQHF.